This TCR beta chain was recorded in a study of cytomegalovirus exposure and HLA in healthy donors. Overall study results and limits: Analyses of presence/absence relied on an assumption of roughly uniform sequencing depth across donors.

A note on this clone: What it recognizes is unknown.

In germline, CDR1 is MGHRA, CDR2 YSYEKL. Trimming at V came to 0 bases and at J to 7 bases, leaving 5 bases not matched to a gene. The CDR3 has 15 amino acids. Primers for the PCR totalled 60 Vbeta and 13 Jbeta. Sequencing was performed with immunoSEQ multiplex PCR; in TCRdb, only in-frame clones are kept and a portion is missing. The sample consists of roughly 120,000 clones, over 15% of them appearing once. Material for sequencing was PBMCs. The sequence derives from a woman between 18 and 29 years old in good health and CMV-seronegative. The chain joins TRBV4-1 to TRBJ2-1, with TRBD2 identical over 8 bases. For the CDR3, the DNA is TGCGCCAGCAGCCAAGATGAGCGGGAGCTTAATGAGCAGTTCTTC. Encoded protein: CASSQDERELNEQFF.